The sequence of this TCR beta chain was determined in a study of blood T cell repertoires in COVID-19. Overall study context: The samples span acute and convalescent COVID-19 from the United States, Italy and Spain. Sample material is recorded as cDNA or gDNA derived from T cells, B-cell-depleted T cells, or PBMCs.

Only in-frame clones appear in the TCRdb table, and some are missing; sequencing was by immunoSEQ multiplex PCR. The sample lists over 35,000 clones, around 90% occurring once. V was cut by 0 bases and J by 0 bases, with 13 bases left in between. The CDR3 runs 16 residues. CDR1 SGHRS and CDR2 YFSETQ come from the germline V gene. The rearrangement joins TRBV5-1 to TRBJ2-7; D possibly corresponds to TRBD1 (6 bases). The sample was peripheral blood. This clonotype was sampled from a man in his 70s with active COVID-19. The CDR3 sequence is CASSLEAGVLSYEQYF. For the CDR3, the DNA is TGCGCCAGCAGCTTGGAGGCAGGGGTCCTCTCCTACGAGCAGTACTTC.